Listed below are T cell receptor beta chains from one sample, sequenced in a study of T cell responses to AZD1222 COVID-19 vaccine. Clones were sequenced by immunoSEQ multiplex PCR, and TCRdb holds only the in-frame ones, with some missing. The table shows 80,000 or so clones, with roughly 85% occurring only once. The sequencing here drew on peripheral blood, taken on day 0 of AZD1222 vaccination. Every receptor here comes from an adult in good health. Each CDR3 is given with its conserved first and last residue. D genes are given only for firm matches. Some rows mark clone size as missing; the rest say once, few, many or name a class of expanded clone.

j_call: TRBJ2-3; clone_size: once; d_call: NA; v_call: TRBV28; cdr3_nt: TGTGCCAGCAGCCCCGTGGGCCCCTACCCGACGCAGTATTTT; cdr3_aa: CASSPVGPYPTQYF
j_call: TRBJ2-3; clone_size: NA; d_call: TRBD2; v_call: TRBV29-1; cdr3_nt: TGCAGCGTTTTGTGGGGAACCGGGACTAGCGGGAGGGCGATAGATACGCAGTATTTT; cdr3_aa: CSVLWGTGTSGRAIDTQYF
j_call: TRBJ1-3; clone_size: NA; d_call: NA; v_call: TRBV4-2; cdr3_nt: TGTGCCAGCAGCCAAGACCGGAGCGAGGGTTACACCATATATTTT; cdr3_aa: CASSQDRSEGYTIYF
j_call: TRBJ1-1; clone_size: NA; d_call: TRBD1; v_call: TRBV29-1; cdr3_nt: TGCAGCGCCACAGGGGGCTGGGGGACTGAAGCTTTCTTT; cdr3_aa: CSATGGWGTEAFF
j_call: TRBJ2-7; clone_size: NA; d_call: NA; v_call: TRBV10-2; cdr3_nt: TGCGCCAGCGGCCCGGGCGAATGGGCCCCGGGAACGTTCGAGCAGTACTTC; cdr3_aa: CASGPGEWAPGTFEQYF
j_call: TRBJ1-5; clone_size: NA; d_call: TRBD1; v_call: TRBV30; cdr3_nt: TGTGCCTGGAGTCCCCGACAGGGAGGATGGCAGCCCCAGCATTTT; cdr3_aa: CAWSPRQGGWQPQHF
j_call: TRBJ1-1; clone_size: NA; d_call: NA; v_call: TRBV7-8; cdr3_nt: TGTGCCAGCAGCTTAGCGGCTGGGAGGACTGAAGCTTTCTTT; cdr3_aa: CASSLAAGRTEAFF
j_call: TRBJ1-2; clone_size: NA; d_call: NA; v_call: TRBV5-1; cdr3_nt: TGCGCCAGCAGCTTGGTCGGCTCCACTTGGGATGGCTACACCTTC; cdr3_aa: CASSLVGSTWDGYTF
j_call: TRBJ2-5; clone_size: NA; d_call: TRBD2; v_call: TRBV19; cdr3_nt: TGTGCCAGTAGTATCGGTACTAGCGGGAACGCTGTGGGAGAGACCCAGTACTTC; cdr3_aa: CASSIGTSGNAVGETQYF
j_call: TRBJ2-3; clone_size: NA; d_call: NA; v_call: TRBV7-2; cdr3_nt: TGTGCCAGCAGCTTAGCAGTAATAGGAGATACGCAGTATTTT; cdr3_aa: CASSLAVIGDTQYF
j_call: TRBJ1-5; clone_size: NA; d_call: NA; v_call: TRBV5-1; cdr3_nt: TGCGCCAGCAGCCTGGGCATAGGTACCGGGCAGCCCCAGCATTTT; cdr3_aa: CASSLGIGTGQPQHF
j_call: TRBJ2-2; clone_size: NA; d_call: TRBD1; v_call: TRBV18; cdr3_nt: TGTGCCAGCTCATCCCGGACAGGGAGGCTAACCGGGGAGCTGTTTTTT; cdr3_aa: CASSSRTGRLTGELFF
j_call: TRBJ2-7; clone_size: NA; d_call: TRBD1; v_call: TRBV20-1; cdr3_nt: TGCAGTGCCGGGACAGGATACGAGCAGTACTTC; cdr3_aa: CSAGTGYEQYF
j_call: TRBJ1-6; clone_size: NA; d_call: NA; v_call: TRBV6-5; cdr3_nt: TGTGCCAGCAGAGACAGGCAGGGTGTTTCACCCCTCCACTTT; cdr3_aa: CASRDRQGVSPLHF
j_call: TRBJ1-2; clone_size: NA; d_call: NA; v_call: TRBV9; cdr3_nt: TGTGCCAGCAGCCCGAGTCAGGGGACCGCTAACTATGGCTACACCTTC; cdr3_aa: CASSPSQGTANYGYTF
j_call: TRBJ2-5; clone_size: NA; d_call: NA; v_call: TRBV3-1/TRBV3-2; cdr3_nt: TGTGCCAGCAGCCAAAGGACTGTGCAAGAGACCCAGTACTTC; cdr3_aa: CASSQRTVQETQYF
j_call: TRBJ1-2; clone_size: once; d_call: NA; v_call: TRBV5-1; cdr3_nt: TGCGCCAGCAGCCCGGACGGGGACTATGGCTACACCTTC; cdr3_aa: CASSPDGDYGYTF
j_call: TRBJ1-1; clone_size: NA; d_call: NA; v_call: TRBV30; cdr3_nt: TGTGCCTGGAGGGTCGACATTAACACTGAAGCTTTCTTT; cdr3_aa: CAWRVDINTEAFF
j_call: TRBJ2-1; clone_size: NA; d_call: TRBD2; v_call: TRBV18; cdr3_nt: TGTGCCAGCTCACCGGGACTAGCGGGGCAGCTTGAGCAGTTCTTC; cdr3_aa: CASSPGLAGQLEQFF
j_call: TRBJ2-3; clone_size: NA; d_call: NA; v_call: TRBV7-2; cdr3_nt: TGTGCCAGCAGGGCTACCTACACGCAGCCAGATACGCAGTATTTT; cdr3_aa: CASRATYTQPDTQYF
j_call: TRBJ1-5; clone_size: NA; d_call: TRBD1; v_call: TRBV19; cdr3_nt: TGTGCCAGTACCCCATTGGACAGGAGCAATCAGCCCCAGCATTTT; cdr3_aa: CASTPLDRSNQPQHF
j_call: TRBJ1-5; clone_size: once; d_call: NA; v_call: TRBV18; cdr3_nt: TGTGCCAGCTCACCATCGAGCAATCAGCCCCAGCATTTT; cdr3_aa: CASSPSSNQPQHF
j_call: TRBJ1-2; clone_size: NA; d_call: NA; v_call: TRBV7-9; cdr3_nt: TGTGCCAGCAGCTTCGGCGTTTTTGGCTACACCTTC; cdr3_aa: CASSFGVFGYTF
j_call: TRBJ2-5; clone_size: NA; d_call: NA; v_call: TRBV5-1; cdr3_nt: TGCGCCAGCAGCTTGGCGGGGCCCGACGGGACCCAGTACTTC; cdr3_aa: CASSLAGPDGTQYF
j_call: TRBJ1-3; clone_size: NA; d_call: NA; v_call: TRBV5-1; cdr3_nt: TGCGCCAGCAGCTTGGTTGGGGAAAACACCATATATTTT; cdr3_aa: CASSLVGENTIYF
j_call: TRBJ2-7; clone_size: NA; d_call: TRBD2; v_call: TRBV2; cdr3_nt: TGTGCCAGCAGTGGCAGGACTAGCGGGACCTACGAGCAGTACTTC; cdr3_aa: CASSGRTSGTYEQYF
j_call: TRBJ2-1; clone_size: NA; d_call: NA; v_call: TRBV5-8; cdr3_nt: TGTGCCAGCAGCTTGGTCTTACGGGTTAAAGGGAATGAGCAGTTCTTC; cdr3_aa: CASSLVLRVKGNEQFF
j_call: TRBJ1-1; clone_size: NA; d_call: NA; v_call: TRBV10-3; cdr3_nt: TGTGCCATCAGTGAGTCAAAGGCAGAGAACACTGAAGCTTTCTTT; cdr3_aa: CAISESKAENTEAFF
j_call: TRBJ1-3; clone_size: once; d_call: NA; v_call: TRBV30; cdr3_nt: TGTGCTGAAAGAAGGGTTGGAAACACCATATATTTT; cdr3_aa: CAERRVGNTIYF
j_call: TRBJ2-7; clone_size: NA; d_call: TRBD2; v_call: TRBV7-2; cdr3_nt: TGTGCCAGCAGCTTTAGCGGGAGTTTCTACGAGCAGTACTTC; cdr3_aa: CASSFSGSFYEQYF
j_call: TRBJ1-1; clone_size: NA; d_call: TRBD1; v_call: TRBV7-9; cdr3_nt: TGTGCCAGCAGCTTTCTCGCAGGGGGCCGCACTGAAGCTTTCTTT; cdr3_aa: CASSFLAGGRTEAFF
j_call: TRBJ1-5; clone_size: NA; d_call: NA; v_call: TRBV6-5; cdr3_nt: TGTGCCAGCAGTTACGGCAGGGGTGGGAATCAGCCCCAGCATTTT; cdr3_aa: CASSYGRGGNQPQHF
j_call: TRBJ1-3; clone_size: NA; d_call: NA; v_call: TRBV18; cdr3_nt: TGTGCCAGCTCACCAGCGGCGAGCTCTGGAAACACCATATATTTT; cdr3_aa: CASSPAASSGNTIYF
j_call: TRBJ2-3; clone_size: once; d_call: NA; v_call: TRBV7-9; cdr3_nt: TGTGCCAGCACCCCGGGCGATACGCAGTATTTT; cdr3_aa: CASTPGDTQYF
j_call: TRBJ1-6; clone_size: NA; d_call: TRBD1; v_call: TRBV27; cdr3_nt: TGTGCCAGCAGGTCCGGGGGGACAGGGGTATTTTCACCCCTCCACTTT; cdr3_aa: CASRSGGTGVFSPLHF
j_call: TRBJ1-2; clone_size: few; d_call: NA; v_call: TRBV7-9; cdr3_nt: TGTGCCAGCAGCTTTGGGCCAGATACTAACTATGGCTACACCTTC; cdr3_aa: CASSFGPDTNYGYTF
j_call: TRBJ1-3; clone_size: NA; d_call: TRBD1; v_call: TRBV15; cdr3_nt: TGTGCCACCAGCAGAGAAGGAGACAGGGGGCACTCTGGAAACACCATATATTTT; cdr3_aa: CATSREGDRGHSGNTIYF
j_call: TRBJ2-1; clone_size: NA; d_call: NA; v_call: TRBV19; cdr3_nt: TGTGCCAGTAGTACACAACTGCACAATGAGCAGTTCTTC; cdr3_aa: CASSTQLHNEQFF
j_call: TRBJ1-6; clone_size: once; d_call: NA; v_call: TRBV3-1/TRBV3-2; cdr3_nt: TGTGCCAGCAGCCCAATGGGAGAACATAATTCACCCCTCCACTTT; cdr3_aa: CASSPMGEHNSPLHF
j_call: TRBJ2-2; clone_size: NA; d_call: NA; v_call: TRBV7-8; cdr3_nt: TGTGCCAGCGCGGGCGGGGCGTCCTGGAACACCGGGGAGCTGTTTTTT; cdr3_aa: CASAGGASWNTGELFF
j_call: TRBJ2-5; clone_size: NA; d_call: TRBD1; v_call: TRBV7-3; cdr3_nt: TGTGCCAGCAGCTTATCGGACAGGGGATCGGAGACCCAGTACTTC; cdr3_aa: CASSLSDRGSETQYF
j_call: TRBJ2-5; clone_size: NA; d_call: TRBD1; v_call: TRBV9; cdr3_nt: TGTGCCAGCAGCCACCGGGACAGCTCCCAAGAGACCCAGTACTTC; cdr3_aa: CASSHRDSSQETQYF
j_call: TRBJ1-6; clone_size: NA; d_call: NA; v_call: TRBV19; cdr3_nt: TGTGCCAGTAGTATCGACGGGGGGGATAATTCACCCCTCCACTTT; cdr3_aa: CASSIDGGDNSPLHF